This T cell receptor (beta chain) was captured by sequencing in a study of shared clonotypes between healthy human individuals (dated by TCRdb to 2020 to 2022). Regarding the research as a whole: A couple of women and three men aged 18 to 49 years were included in the cohort. For each donor, CD4 naive and CD4 memory were each given three plates, CD8 naive was given two plates, and CD8 memory was given one plate. Leukapheresis yielded between about 0.8 and 8.9 billion PBMCs per donor. To increase sequencing depth and limit assay-specific biases, TCR repertoire library preparation and sequencing were carried out by different laboratories using diverse techniques. To estimate repertoire size and how much clonotypes are shared between individuals, the study performed deep sequencing of blood TCR repertoires from about 5 healthy adults.

V drops 5 bases and J drops 0 bases, leaving 5 bases in between. In the germline V gene (reference sequence), CDR1 corresponds to MNHEY and CDR2 to SMNVEV. CDR3 length: 12 amino acids, cysteine to phenylalanine. The CDR3 DNA has 36 bases and is translated from base 1. Points the paper makes about the study in general: Sampling was restricted to blood, and TCR repertoires in tissue are likely to differ from TCR repertoires in blood. Approximately 5% of naive CD4, 3.5% of naive CD8, 2.3% of memory CD4, and more than 0.35% of memory CD8 clonotypes were shared across several donors. Rarefaction of sorted-subset datasets indicated incomplete sequencing despite the large sequencing depth. Compared with non-shared clonotypes, the clonotypes found in all four sorted-subset donors had higher generation probabilities. Because the study included a small number of donors, the genetic and exposure-history diversity represented was limited. Naive subsets generally had larger estimated clonotype richness than memory subsets. Pairwise subsampling indicated that sequencing depth was expected to affect the degree of clonotype sharing among donors.

TCR CDR3 regions were amplified from genomic DNA by multiplex PCR using the deep immunoSEQ assay. Genomic DNA extracted from each cell subset was distributed evenly over all wells of several immunoSEQ 96-well plates, and each plate served as one replicate. Each replicate PCR for sorted subsets received 200 ng genomic DNA, equal to 28,000 or so T cell genomes. Purified libraries were quantified with a Qubit 3.0 fluorometer, sized on a Bioanalyzer 2100, and re-quantified with the KAPA Library Quantification kit. Every immunoSEQ 96-well plate was sequenced on a separate single-read 150-cycle Illumina NextSeq 550 flow cell. The study's own analysis went as follows. The immunoSEQ output contained only junctional sequences without quality scores, so filtering could not match that applied to full-length reads. To assign V/J genes and CDR3, sequences were annotated using PyIR, a Python wrapper for IgBLAST v1.9, with IMGT germline references. Reads were filtered out if the reads had weak V/J assignments (E-value above 1e-6), no CDR3, stop codons, out-of-frame junctions, or ambiguous translated residues. V3J clonotypes were defined as sequences sharing the same inferred V gene, J gene, and CDR3 amino acid sequence. Percentage overlap between repertoires was calculated by dividing the number of shared unique clonotypes by the size of the smaller repertoire. RTK rarefaction, the Chao1 estimator, and Recon v2.1 estimates of unobserved clonotypes were used to assess repertoire richness. OLGA was used to compute generation probabilities for all TCRbeta clonotypes that the gDNA method yielded from a few donors. TCRdb stores this immuneACCESS table with in-frame sequences only. Part of the clones is absent; in the studies checked, under half of the shortfall reflects unresolved V genes, and no reason is known for the rest. D and trimming come from the DNA, and the V and J calls and clone size come from that table. This sample comprises roughly 660,000 clones, about 90% of them detected only once. About 33% of the sample rests with the top ten.

This clone has more than one count but fewer than ten. The clone's antigen remains unknown. No much larger clone is present one base from it, and per-base qualities are unavailable. Other DNA sequences in the same sample also yield this CDR3. Donors were healthy HIV-negative adults with no recently reported acute infections or vaccinations. All donors were Caucasian adults living in Nashville, Tennessee, USA. The CD8 memory samples were a combination of magnetically selected CD45RO+ cells and CCR7-negative CD45RA+ effector memory (TemRA) cells. Blood was obtained by leukapheresis, after which PBMCs were separated by Ficoll-Histopaque density gradient centrifugation and cryopreserved in liquid nitrogen vapor phase. Purity and quantity of every magnetically sorted T cell population were checked by analytical flow cytometry. Genomic DNA was isolated from every sorted fraction and measured by UV absorbance on a Nanodrop 2000c.

Material: memory CD8+ T cells from PBMCs. The cell subset or site label corresponds to: CD45RO+ cells pooled with CCR7-negative TemRA cells. The sequence was obtained from a man younger than 30 in good health. Some clones in this sample may be carry-over from other donors' samples. The chain was built from TRBV27 and TRBJ2-7, with an unclear D gene assignment. The CDR3 has the sequence CASSPSSYEQYF. In nucleotide form, the sequence is TGTGCCAGCAGTCCCTCCTCCTACGAGCAGTACTTC.